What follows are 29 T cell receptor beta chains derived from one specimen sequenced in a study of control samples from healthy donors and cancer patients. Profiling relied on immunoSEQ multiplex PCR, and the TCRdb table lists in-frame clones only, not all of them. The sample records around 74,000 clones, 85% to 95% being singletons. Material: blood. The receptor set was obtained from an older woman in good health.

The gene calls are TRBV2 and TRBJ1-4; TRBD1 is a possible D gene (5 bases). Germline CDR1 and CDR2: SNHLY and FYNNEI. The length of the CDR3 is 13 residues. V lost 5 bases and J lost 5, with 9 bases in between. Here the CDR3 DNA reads TGTGCCAGCAGTCGACAGTCAAATGAAAAACTGTTTTTT. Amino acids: CASSRQSNEKLFF.

The CDR3 nucleotides are TGTGCCTGGACTATCACTGGGGCCAACGTCCTGACTTTC. Translating it yields CAWTITGANVLTF. The V and J genes are TRBV30 and TRBJ2-6; D not resolved. In germline, CDR1 is GTSNPN, CDR2 SVGIG (reference sequence). The CDR3 contains 13 residues. Trimming stripped 4 bases from V and 2 bases from J, with 6 bases between.

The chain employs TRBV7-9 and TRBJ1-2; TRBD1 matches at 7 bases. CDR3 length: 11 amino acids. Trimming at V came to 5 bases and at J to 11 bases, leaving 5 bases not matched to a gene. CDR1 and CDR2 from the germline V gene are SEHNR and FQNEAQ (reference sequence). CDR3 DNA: TGTGCCAGCAGCCGACAGGGCCATTACACCTTC. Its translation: CASSRQGHYTF.

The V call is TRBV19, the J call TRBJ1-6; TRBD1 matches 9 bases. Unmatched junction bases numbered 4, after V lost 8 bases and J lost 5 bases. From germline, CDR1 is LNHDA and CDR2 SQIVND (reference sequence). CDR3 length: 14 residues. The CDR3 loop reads CASQGQGNNSPLHF. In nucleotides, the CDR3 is TGTGCCAGTCAAGGACAGGGGAATAATTCACCCCTCCACTTT. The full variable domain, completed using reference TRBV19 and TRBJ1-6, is DGGITQSPKYLFRKEGQNVTLSCEQNLNHDAMYWYRQDPGQGLRLIYYSQIVNDFQKGDIAEGYSVSREKKESFPLTVTSAQKNPTAFYLCASQGQGNNSPLHFGNGTRLTVT.

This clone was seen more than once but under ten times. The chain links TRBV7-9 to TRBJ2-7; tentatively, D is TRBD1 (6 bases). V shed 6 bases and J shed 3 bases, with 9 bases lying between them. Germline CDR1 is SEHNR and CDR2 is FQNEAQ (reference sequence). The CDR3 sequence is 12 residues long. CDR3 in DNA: TGTGCCAGCAGTATACAGGGCTACGAGCAGTACTTC. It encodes CASSIQGYEQYF.

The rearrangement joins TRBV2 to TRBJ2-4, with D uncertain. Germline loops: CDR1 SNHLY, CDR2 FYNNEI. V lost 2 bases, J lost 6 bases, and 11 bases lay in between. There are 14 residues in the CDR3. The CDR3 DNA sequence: TGTGCCAGCAGTGAACGAGGCGGAGTAAACATTCAGTACTTC. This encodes CASSERGGVNIQYF.

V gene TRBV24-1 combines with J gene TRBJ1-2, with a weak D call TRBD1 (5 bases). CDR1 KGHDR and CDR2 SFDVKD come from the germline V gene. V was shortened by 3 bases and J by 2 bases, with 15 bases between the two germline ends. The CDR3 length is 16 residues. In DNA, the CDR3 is TGTGCCACCAGTGATCGCCGGGACGTAGGGAACTATGGCTACACCTTC. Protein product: CATSDRRDVGNYGYTF.

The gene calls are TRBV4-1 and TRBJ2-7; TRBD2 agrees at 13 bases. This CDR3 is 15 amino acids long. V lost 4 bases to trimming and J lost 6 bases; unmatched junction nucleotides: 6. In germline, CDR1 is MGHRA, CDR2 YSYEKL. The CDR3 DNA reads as TGCGCCAGCAGCCTGGGACTAGCGGGAATTAGCGAGCAGTACTTC. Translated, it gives CASSLGLAGISEQYF.

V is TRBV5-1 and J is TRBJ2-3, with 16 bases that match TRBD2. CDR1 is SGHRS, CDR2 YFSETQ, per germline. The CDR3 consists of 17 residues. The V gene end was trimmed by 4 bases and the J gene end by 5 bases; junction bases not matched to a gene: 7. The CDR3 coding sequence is TGCGCCAGCAGCACGGGACTAGCGGGAGGGATGGTAGATACGCAGTATTTT. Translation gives CASSTGLAGGMVDTQYF.

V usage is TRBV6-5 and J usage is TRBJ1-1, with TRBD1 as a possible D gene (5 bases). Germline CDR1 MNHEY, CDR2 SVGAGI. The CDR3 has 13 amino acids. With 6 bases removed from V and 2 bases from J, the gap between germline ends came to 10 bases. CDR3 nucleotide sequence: TGTGCCAGCAGCCGGGGGGGAAACACTGAAGCTTTCTTT. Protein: CASSRGGNTEAFF.

The CDR3 here is CASSQEAGSNEQFF. The CDR3 region has the DNA TGCGCCAGCAGCCAAGAGGCTGGGTCCAATGAGCAGTTCTTC. The chain carries TRBV4-3 and TRBJ2-1; D is undetermined. CDR3 length: 14 amino acids. Germline-derived CDR1 and CDR2 are LGHNA and YSLEER. V lost 0 bases and J 6 bases, leaving 9 bases between the germline ends.

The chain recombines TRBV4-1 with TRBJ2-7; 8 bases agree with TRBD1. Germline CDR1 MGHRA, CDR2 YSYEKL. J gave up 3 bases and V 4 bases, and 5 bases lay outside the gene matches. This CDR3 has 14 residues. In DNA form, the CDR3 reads TGCGCCAGCAGCCCCGGGACAGGACTCTACGAGCAGTACTTC. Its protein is CASSPGTGLYEQYF.

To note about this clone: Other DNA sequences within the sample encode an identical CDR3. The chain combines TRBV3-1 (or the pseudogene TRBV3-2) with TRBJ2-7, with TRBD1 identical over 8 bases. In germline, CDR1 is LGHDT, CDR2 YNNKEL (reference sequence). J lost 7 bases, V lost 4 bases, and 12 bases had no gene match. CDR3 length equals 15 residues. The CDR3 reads CASSLGDRPFYEQYF. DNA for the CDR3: TGTGCCAGCAGCCTCGGGGACAGGCCCTTCTATGAGCAGTACTTC.

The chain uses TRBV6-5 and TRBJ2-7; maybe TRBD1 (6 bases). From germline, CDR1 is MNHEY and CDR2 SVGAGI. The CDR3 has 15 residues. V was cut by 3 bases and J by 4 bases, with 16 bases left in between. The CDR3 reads CASSYTGTLVYEQYF. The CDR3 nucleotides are TGTGCCAGCAGTTATACCGGGACATTAGTTTACGAGCAGTACTTC.

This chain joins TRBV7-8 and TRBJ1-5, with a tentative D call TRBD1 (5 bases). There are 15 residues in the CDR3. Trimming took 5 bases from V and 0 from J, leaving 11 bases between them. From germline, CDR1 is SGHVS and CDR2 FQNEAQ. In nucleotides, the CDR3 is TGTGCCAGCAGCCGCGACAGCAATAGCAATCAGCCCCAGCATTTT. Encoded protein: CASSRDSNSNQPQHF.

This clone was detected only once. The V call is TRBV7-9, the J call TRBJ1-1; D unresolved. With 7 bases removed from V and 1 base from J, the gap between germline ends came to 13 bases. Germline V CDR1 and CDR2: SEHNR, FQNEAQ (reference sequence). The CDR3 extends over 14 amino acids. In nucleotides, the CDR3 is TGTGCCAGCATCCATCAAGGACGGAACACTGAAGCTTTCTTT. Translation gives CASIHQGRNTEAFF.

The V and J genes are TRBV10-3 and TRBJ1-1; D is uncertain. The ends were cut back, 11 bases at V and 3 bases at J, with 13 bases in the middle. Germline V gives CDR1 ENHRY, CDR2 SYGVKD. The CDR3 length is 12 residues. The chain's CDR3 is CAARPEDTEAFF. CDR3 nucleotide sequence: TGTGCCGCCCGACCCGAGGACACTGAAGCTTTCTTT.

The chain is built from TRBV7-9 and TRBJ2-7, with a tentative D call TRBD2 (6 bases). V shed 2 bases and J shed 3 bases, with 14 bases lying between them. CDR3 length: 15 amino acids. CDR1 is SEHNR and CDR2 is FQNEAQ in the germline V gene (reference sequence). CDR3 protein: CASSLSGAGHYEQYF. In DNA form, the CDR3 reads TGTGCCAGCAGCTTATCAGGAGCGGGCCACTACGAGCAGTACTTC.

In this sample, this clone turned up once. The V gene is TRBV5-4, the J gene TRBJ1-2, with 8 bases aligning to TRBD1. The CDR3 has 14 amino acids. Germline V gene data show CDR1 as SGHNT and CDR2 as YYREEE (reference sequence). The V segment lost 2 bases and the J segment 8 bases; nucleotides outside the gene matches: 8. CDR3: CASSFQGAFIGYTF. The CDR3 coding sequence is TGTGCCAGCAGCTTCCAGGGGGCCTTCATCGGCTACACCTTC. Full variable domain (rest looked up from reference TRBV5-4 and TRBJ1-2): ETGVTQSPTHLIKTRGQQVTLRCSSQSGHNTVSWYQQALGQGPQFIFQYYREEENGRGNFPPRFSGLQFPNYSSELNVNALELDDSALYLCASSFQGAFIGYTFGSGTRLTVV.

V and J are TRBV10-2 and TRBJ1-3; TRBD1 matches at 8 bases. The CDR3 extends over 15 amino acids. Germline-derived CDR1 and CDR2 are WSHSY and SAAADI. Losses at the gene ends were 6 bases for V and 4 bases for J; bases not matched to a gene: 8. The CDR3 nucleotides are TGCGCCAGCAGCGCCTACAGGGGGTTAGGAAACACCATATATTTT. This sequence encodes CASSAYRGLGNTIYF.

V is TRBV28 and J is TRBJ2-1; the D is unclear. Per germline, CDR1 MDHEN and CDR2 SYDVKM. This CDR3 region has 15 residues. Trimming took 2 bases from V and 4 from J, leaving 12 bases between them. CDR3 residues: CASSLIQSFYNEQFF. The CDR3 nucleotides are TGTGCCAGCAGTTTAATACAGAGTTTTTACAATGAGCAGTTCTTC.

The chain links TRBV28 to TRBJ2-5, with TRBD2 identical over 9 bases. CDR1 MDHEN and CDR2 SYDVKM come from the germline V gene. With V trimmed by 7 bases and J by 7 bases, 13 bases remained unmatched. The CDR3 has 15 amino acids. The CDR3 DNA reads TGTGCCAGCATCCCCTCATCTAGCGGGATCGGGACCCAGTACTTC. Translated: CASIPSSSGIGTQYF.

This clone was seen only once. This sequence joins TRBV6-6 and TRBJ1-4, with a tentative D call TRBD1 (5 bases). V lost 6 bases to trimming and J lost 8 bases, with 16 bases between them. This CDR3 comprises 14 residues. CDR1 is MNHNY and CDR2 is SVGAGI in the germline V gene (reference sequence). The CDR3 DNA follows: TGTGCCAGCAGAGAGGGGACCCCCTCGGAAAAACTGTTTTTT. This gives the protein CASREGTPSEKLFF.

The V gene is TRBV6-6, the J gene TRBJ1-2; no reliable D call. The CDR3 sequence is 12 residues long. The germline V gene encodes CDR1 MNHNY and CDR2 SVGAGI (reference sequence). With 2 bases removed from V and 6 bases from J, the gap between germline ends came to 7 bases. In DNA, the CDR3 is TGTGCCAGCAGTTACAGGGAGGATGGCTACACCTTC. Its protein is CASSYREDGYTF.

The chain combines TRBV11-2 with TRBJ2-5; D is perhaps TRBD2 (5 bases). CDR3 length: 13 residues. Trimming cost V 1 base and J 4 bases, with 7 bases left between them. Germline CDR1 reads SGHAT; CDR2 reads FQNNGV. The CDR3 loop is CASSLGTRETQYF. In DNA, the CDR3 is TGTGCCAGCAGCTTAGGAACTAGAGAGACCCAGTACTTC.

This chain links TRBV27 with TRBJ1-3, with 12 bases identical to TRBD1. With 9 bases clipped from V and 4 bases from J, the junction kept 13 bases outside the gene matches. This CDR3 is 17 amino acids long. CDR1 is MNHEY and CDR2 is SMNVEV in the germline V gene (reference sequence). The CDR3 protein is CASRSLGTGGYGNTIYF. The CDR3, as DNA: TGTGCCAGTAGATCTCTCGGGACAGGGGGCTACGGAAACACCATATATTTT.

The DNA for the CDR3 is TGTGCCAGCAGGAAAGACAGGGAAAACACTGAAGCTTTCTTT. It encodes CASRKDRENTEAFF. V usage is TRBV25-1 and J usage is TRBJ1-1; 7 nucleotides align to TRBD1. The CDR3 is 14 residues long. V shed 6 bases and J 2 bases; nucleotides not matched to a gene: 6. Germline loops: CDR1 MGHDK, CDR2 SYGVNS.

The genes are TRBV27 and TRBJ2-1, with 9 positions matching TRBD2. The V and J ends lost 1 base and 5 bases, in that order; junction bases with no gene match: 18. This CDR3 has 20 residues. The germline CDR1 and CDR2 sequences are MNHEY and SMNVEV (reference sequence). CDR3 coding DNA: TGTGCCAGCAGTTTATTTGGTGGTGGCTGGGGGGCTAGCGGGAACAATGAGCAGTTCTTC. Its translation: CASSLFGGGWGASGNNEQFF.

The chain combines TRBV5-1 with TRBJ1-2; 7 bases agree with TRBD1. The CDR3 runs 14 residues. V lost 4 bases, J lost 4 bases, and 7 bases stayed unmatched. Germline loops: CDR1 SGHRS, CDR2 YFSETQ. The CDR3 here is CASSPGQITYGYTF. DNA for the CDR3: TGCGCCAGCAGCCCGGGACAGATTACCTATGGCTACACCTTC. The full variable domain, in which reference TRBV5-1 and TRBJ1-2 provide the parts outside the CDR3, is KAGVTQTPRYLIKTRGQQVTLSCSPISGHRSVSWYQQTPGQGLQFLFEYFSETQRNKGNFPGRFSGRQFSNSRSEMNVSTLELGDSALYLCASSPGQITYGYTFGSGTRLTVV.